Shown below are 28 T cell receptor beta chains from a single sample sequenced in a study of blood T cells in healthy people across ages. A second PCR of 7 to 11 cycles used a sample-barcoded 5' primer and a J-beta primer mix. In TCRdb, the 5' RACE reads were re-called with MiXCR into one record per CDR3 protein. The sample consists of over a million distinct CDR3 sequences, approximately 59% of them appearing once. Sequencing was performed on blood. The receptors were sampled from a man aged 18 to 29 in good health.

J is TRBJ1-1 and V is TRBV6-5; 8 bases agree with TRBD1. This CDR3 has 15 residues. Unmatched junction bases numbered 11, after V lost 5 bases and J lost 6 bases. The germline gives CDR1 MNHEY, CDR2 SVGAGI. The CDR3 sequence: CASSTVDRASAEAFF. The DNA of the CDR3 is TGTGCCAGCAGTACTGTGGACAGGGCGAGCGCTGAAGCTTTCTTT.

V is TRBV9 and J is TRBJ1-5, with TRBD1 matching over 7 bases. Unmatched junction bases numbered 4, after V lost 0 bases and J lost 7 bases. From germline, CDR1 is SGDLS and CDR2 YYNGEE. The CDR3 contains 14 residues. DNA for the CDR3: TGTGCCAGCAGCGTAGGACAGGGTGTACAGCCCCAGCATTTT. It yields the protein CASSVGQGVQPQHF.

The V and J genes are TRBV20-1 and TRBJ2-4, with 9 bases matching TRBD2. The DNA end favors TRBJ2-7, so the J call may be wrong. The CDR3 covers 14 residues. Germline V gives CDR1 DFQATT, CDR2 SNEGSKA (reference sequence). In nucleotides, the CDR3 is TGCAGTGCTAGAGGGGGGACTAGCTGGCTCGAGCAGTACTTC. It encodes CSARGGTSWLEQYF.

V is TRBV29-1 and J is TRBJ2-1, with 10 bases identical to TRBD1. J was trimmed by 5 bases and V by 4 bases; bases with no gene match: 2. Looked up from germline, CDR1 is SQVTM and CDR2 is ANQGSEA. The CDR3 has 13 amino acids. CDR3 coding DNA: TGCAGCGTTGGGGACAGGGGAAACAATGAGCAGTTCTTC. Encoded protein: CSVGDRGNNEQFF.

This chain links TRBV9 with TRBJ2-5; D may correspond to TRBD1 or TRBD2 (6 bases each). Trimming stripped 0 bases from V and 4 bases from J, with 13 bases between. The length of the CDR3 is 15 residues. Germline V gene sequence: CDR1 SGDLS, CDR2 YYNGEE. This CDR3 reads CASSVARGRTETQYF. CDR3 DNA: TGTGCCAGCAGCGTAGCCCGGGGGCGCACAGAGACCCAGTACTTC.

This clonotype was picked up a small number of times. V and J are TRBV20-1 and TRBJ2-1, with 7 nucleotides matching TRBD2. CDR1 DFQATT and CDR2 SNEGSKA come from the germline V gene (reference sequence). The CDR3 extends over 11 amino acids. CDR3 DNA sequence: TGCAGAGCAACTAGCGCCAATGAGCAGTTCTTC. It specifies CRATSANEQFF.

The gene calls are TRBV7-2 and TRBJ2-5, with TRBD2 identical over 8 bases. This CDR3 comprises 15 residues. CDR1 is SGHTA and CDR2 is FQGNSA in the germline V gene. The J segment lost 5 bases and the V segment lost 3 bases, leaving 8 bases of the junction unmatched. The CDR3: CASSLKRGTPETQYF. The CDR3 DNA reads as TGTGCCAGCAGCTTGAAGCGGGGGACCCCGGAGACCCAGTACTTC. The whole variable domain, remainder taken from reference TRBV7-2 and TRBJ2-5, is GAGVSQSPSNKVTEKGKDVELRCDPISGHTALYWYRQSLGQGLEFLIYFQGNSAPDKSGLPSDRFSAERTGGSVSTLTIQRTQQEDSAVYLCASSLKRGTPETQYFGPGTRLLVL.

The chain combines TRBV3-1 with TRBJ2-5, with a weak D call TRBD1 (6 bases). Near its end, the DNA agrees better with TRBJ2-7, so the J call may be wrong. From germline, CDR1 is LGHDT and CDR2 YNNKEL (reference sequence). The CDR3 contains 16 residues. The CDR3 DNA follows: TGTGCCAGCAGCAGGGGGAGCGGACAGACAACCTACGAGCAGTACTTC. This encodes CASSRGSGQTTYEQYF.

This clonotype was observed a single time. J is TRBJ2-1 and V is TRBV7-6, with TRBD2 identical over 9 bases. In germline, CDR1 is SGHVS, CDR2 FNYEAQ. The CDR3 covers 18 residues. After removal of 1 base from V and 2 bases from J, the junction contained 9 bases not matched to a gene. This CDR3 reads CASSLGSIAGAPYNEQFF. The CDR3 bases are TGTGCCAGCAGCTTAGGTTCAATAGCGGGAGCTCCCTACAATGAGCAGTTCTTC.

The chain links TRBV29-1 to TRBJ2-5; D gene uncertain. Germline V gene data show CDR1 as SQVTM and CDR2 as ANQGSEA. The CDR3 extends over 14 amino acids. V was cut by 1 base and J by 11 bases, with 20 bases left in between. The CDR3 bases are TGCAGCGTTGAAGGCTGGGGAATCTACAATGAGCAGTACTTC. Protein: CSVEGWGIYNEQYF.

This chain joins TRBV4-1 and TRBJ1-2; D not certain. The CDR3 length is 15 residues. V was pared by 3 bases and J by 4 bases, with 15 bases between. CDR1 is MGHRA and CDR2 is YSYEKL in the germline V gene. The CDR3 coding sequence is TGCGCCAGCAGCCACCCAGTGGGGAAAGTCTATGGCTACACCTTC. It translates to CASSHPVGKVYGYTF.

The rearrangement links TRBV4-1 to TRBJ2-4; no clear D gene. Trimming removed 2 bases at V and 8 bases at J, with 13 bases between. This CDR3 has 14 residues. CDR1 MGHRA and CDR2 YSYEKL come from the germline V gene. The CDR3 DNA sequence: TGCGCCAGCAGCCAACAGGACCGAGGTGACATTCAGTACTTC. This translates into CASSQQDRGDIQYF.

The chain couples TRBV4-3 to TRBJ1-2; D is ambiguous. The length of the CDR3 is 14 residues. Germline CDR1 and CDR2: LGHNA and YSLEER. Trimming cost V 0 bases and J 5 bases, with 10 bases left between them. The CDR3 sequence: CASSQDSRSYGYTF. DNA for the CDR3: TGCGCCAGCAGCCAAGATAGCAGGAGTTATGGCTACACCTTC.

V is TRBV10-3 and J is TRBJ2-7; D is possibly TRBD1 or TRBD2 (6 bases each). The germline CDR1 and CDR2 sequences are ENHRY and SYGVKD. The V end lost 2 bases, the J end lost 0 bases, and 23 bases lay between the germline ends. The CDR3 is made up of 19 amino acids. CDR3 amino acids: CAISEPGAYITISSYEQYF. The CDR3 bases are TGTGCCATCAGTGAGCCGGGGGCTTATATTACTATTTCCTCCTACGAGCAGTACTTC.

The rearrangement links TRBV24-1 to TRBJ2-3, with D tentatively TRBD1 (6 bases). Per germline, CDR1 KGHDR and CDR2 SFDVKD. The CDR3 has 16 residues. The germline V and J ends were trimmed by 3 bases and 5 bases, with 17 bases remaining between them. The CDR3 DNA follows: TGTGCCACCAGTGATCCTACAGGGCCCATCGGAGATACGCAGTATTTT. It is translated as CATSDPTGPIGDTQYF.

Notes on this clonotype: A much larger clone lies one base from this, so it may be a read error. CDR3 nucleotide sequence: TGTGCCAGCAGCTTAGGACAGCATCAGCCCCAGCATTTT. The encoded protein is CASSLGQHQPQHF. The chain links TRBV7-9 to TRBJ1-5; TRBD1 might be the D (5 bases). The V end was cut by 1 base, the J end by 5 bases, with 6 bases between. CDR1 and CDR2 (germline): SEHNR, FQNEAQ (reference sequence). This CDR3 is 13 amino acids long.

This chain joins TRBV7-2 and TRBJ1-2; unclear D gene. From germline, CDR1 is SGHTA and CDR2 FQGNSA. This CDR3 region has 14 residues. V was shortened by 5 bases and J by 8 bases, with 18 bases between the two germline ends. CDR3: CASSPHSTVRGYTF. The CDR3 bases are TGTGCCAGCAGCCCACACAGCACAGTGCGGGGCTACACCTTC.

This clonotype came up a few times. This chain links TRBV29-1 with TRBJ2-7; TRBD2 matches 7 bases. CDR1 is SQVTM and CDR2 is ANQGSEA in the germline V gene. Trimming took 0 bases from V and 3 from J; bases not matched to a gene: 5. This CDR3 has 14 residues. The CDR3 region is CSVEERGRGYEQYF. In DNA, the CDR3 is TGCAGCGTTGAAGAGCGCGGGAGAGGCTACGAGCAGTACTTC.

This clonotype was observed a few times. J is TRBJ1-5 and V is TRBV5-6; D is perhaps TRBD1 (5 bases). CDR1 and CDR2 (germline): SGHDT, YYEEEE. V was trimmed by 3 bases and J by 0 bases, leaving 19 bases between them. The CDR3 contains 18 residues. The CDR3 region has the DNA TGTGCCAGCAGCTCAACGGAACAGGTCACAAATAGCAATCAGCCCCAGCATTTT. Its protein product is CASSSTEQVTNSNQPQHF. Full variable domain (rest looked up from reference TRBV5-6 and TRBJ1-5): DAGVTQSPTHLIKTRGQQVTLRCSPKSGHDTVSWYQQALGQGPQFIFQYYEEEERQRGNFPDRFSGHQFPNYSSELNVNALLLGDSALYLCASSSTEQVTNSNQPQHFGDGTRLSIL.

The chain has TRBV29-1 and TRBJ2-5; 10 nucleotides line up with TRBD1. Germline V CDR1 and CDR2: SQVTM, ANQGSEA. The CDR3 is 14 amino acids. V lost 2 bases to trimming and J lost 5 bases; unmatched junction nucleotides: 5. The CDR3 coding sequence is TGCAGCGTTGAACCGACAGGGGGCTTGGAGACCCAGTACTTC. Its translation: CSVEPTGGLETQYF.

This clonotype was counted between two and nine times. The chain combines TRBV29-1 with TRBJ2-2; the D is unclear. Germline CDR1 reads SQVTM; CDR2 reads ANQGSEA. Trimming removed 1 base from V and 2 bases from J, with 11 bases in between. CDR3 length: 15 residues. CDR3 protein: CSVEVGAVNTGELFF. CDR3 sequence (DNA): TGCAGCGTTGAAGTGGGTGCGGTTAACACCGGGGAGCTGTTTTTT.

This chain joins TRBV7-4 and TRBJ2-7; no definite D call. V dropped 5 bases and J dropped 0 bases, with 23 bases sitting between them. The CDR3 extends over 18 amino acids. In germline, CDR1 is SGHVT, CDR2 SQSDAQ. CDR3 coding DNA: TGTGCCAGCAGCGAAGGGTGCTTAGGAGTCCCTAGCTCCTACGAGCAGTACTTC. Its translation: CASSEGCLGVPSSYEQYF.

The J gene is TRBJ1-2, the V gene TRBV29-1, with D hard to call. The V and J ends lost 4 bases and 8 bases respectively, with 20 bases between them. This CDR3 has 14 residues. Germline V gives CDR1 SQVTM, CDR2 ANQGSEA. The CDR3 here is CSVVEQTSFSGYTF. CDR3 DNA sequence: TGCAGCGTTGTTGAACAGACAAGTTTTAGCGGCTACACCTTC.

As DNA, the CDR3 is TGTGCCAGCAGCTTAGTGCAGGGGGGTGGCTATGGCTACACCTTC. It specifies CASSLVQGGGYGYTF. This chain connects TRBV11-2 to TRBJ1-2; TRBD1 matches at 7 bases. Trimming took 1 base from V and 4 from J; bases not matched to a gene: 6. The V gene's germline CDR1 is SGHAT and CDR2 FQNNGV. This CDR3 spans 15 amino acids. The whole variable domain, filled in from reference TRBV11-2 and TRBJ1-2, reads EAGVAQSPRYKIIEKRQSVAFWCNPISGHATLYWYQQILGQGPKLLIQFQNNGVVDDSQLPKDRFSAERLKGVDSTLKIQPAKLEDSAVYLCASSLVQGGGYGYTFGSGTRLTVV.

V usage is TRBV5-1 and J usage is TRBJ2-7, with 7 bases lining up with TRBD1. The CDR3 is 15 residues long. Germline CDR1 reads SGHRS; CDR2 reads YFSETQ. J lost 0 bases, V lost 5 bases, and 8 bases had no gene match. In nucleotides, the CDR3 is TGCGCCAGCAGAACAGGGGAGCGAATCTCCTACGAGCAGTACTTC. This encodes CASRTGERISYEQYF.

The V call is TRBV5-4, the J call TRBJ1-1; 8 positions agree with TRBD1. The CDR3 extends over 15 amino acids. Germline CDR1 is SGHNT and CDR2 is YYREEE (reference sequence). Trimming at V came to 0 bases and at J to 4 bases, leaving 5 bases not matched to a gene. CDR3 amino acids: CASSLGSGGFTEAFF. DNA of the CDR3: TGTGCCAGCAGCTTGGGGTCAGGGGGCTTCACTGAAGCTTTCTTT.

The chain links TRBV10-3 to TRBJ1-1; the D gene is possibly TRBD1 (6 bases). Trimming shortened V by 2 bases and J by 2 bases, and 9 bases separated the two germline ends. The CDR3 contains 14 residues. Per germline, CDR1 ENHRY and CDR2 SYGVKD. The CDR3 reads CAISEGGQNTEAFF. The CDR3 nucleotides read TGTGCCATCAGTGAGGGGGGACAAAACACTGAAGCTTTCTTT.

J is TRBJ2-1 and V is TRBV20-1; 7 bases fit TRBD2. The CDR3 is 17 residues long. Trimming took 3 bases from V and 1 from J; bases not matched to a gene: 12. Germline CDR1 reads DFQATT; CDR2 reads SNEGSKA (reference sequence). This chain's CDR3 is CSARRLADGPSYNEQFF. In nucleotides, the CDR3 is TGCAGTGCTAGGAGGCTAGCGGACGGACCTTCCTACAATGAGCAGTTCTTC.